Below are 12 T cell receptor beta chains sequenced from a single sample in a study of blood T cell repertoires in COVID-19. Sequenced by immunoSEQ multiplex PCR; TCRdb stores in-frame clones only, minus some. In the table there are fewer than 300,000 clones, approximately 84% of which are singletons. Material for sequencing was peripheral blood. The receptors come from a human donor with COVID-19, enrolled during active disease. The donor label of this sample is uncertain.

The V gene is TRBV28, the J gene TRBJ2-1; 8 bases line up with TRBD2. The germline V gene has CDR1 MDHEN and CDR2 SYDVKM. The CDR3 runs 15 residues. The V and J ends lost 8 bases and 8 bases, in that order; junction bases with no gene match: 14. The CDR3 nucleotides are TGTGCCAGCGGGTGGGAGCGGGAGTGGGGCCATGAGCAGTTCTTC. This gives the protein CASGWEREWGHEQFF.

The rearrangement uses TRBV5-4 and TRBJ2-3; unclear D gene. Germline V lookup: CDR1 SGHNT, CDR2 YYREEE (reference sequence). The CDR3 covers 13 residues. The ends were cut back, 2 bases at V and 2 bases at J, with 6 bases in the middle. This CDR3 reads CASSLELTDTQYF. In nucleotides, the CDR3 is TGTGCCAGCAGCTTAGAACTCACAGATACGCAGTATTTT.

The chain has TRBV18 and TRBJ1-2; D remains unclear. Trimming pared 3 bases from V and 8 bases from J, leaving 13 bases between. The CDR3 length is 13 residues. Germline V gives CDR1 KGHSH, CDR2 LQKENI. The CDR3 region has the DNA TGTGCCAGCTCACCGGGCGACGAGGGAGGCTACACCTTC. Translation gives CASSPGDEGGYTF.

This clone has a single count. The chain joins TRBV19 to TRBJ2-7; D perhaps matches TRBD2 (6 bases). CDR3 length: 16 residues. Trimming stripped 5 bases from V and 4 bases from J, with 21 bases between. The germline CDR1 and CDR2 sequences are LNHDA and SQIVND (reference sequence). The CDR3 is CASSYSPGLISYEQYF. The CDR3 DNA reads as TGTGCCAGTAGTTATTCACCGGGACTTATCTCGTACGAGCAGTACTTC.

The rearrangement links TRBV2 to TRBJ2-1, with 7 bases matching TRBD1. This CDR3 has 17 amino acids. With V trimmed by 4 bases and J by 7 bases, 16 bases remained unmatched. The germline gives CDR1 SNHLY, CDR2 FYNNEI. This CDR3 reads CASSGLGVTGSRNEQFF. The CDR3, as DNA: TGTGCCAGCAGTGGTCTTGGGGTGACAGGGTCACGGAATGAGCAGTTCTTC.

This clone was observed a few times. The chain joins TRBV29-1 to TRBJ1-1; D possibly corresponds to TRBD1 (5 bases). CDR3 size: 13 residues. Trimming left V 5 bases short and J 1 base short, with 11 bases between. Germline assignment: CDR1 SQVTM and CDR2 ANQGSEA. For the CDR3, the DNA is TGCAGCGTTCTGGGGCTTAGGAACACTGAAGCTTTCTTT. Translating it yields CSVLGLRNTEAFF.

This chain connects TRBV5-8 to TRBJ1-6; D call uncertain. Germline CDR1 and CDR2: SGHTS and YDEGEE. The CDR3 totals 14 residues. The V and J ends lost 0 bases and 10 bases respectively, with 11 bases between them. CDR3 sequence reads: CASSLGEDGSPLHF. CDR3 in DNA: TGTGCCAGCAGCTTGGGCGAGGATGGGTCACCCCTCCACTTT. The entire variable domain, with the rest obtained from reference TRBV5-8 and TRBJ1-6, is as follows: EAGVTQSPTHLIKTRGQQATLRCSPISGHTSVYWYQQALGLGLQFLLWYDEGEERNRGNFPPRFSGRQFPNYSSELNVNALELEDSALYLCASSLGEDGSPLHFGNGTRLTVT.

This chain connects TRBV21-1 to TRBJ2-1; TRBD2 was called by the table and not checked on the DNA. TRBV21-1 is noted as a pseudogene. CDR3 length: 12 amino acids. The CDR3 region is CASLETYNEQFF. Written as DNA, the CDR3 is TGTGCCAGCCTGGAGACTTACAATGAGCAGTTCTTC.

The V gene is TRBV3-1 (or the pseudogene TRBV3-2), the J gene TRBJ1-2; D remains unclear. Trimming took 0 bases from V and 10 from J, leaving 12 bases between them. Germline V gene lookup returns CDR1 LGHDT and CDR2 YNNKEL (reference sequence). The CDR3 consists of 13 residues. The CDR3: CASSQEAVPNYTF. The CDR3 nucleotides read TGTGCCAGCAGCCAAGAAGCGGTTCCCAACTACACCTTC.

The genes are TRBV10-1 and TRBJ2-1, with 7 bases lining up with TRBD2. This CDR3 spans 17 amino acids. The germline V gene encodes CDR1 WNHNN and CDR2 SYGVQD (reference sequence). V shed 5 bases, J shed 5 bases, and the junction held 15 bases outside the gene matches. CDR3 sequence (DNA): TGCGCCAGCAGTAGGACTAAGCGGGGCCAACGGAACAATGAGCAGTTCTTC. This sequence encodes CASSRTKRGQRNNEQFF.

This clone appeared many times. CDR3 loop: CASSSGQEVAGGWFGELFF. CDR3 nucleotides: TGTGCCAGCAGCTCGGGACAGGAGGTAGCGGGAGGTTGGTTCGGGGAGCTGTTTTTT. The chain carries TRBV9 and TRBJ2-2; 10 bases line up with TRBD2. The CDR3 has 19 residues. The germline CDR1 and CDR2 sequences are SGDLS and YYNGEE. V lost 4 bases to trimming and J lost 7 bases; unmatched junction nucleotides: 19.

This chain joins TRBV24-1 and TRBJ2-3, with unresolved D. V lost 3 bases to trimming and J lost 0 bases, with 6 bases between them. CDR3 size: 14 residues. From germline, CDR1 is KGHDR and CDR2 SFDVKD. As DNA, the CDR3 is TGTGCCACCAGTGATGCAGTTAGCACAGATACGCAGTATTTT. This translates into CATSDAVSTDTQYF.